This TCR beta chain stems from a study of cytomegalovirus exposure and HLA in healthy donors. Study-wide results and limits: Sequencing had likely introduced a cluster of highly shared sequence variants as an artifact. Cytomegalovirus-associated status was assigned to about 150 TCR beta chains.

For this clone: Its cognate antigen is unknown.

V dropped 3 bases and J dropped 6 bases, with 12 bases sitting between them. CDR3 size: 14 residues. Germline V gives CDR1 ENHRY, CDR2 SYGVKD. Primers included in the PCR were 60 Vbeta and 13 Jbeta primers. Produced via immunoSEQ multiplex PCR; TCRdb's table is partial and in-frame only. The sample lists 150,000 or so clones, approximately 86% seen once, with around 1.5% in the top ten. This receptor was taken from a male donor in good health and CMV-seronegative. The sequenced sample consisted of PBMCs. The rearrangement uses TRBV10-3 and TRBJ1-5; unclear D gene. The DNA of the CDR3 is TGTGCCATCAGTGACTCCCGGGTCTTTCAGCCCCAGCATTTT. Translated, it gives CAISDSRVFQPQHF.